Below are 9 T cell receptor beta chains sequenced from a single sample in a study of T-cell reconstitution after alpha-beta-depleted transplantation in children. Unique molecular identifiers were incorporated when the TCRbeta library was constructed. TCRdb processed the PCR reads anew with MiXCR; each CDR3 protein has one entry. This table holds about 300,000 distinct CDR3 sequences, around 10% found once. The material was PBMCs, obtained before TCRalphabeta/CD19-depleted stem cell transplant. The receptors were sampled from a boy under two years old with acute myeloid leukemia, due to receive a stem cell transplant.

The chain employs TRBV7-9 and TRBJ1-1; D possibly corresponds to TRBD1 (5 bases). This CDR3 spans 14 amino acids. Trimming pared 1 base from V and 4 bases from J, leaving 10 bases between. The germline V gene has CDR1 SEHNR and CDR2 FQNEAQ (reference sequence). CDR3 DNA: TGTGCCAGCAGCTTAGTGGGGGGGTCCACTGAAGCTTTCTTT. The encoded protein is CASSLVGGSTEAFF.

V and J are TRBV29-1 and TRBJ2-7; TRBD1 matches at 8 bases. This CDR3 has 15 amino acids. Trimming at V came to 1 base and at J to 6 bases, leaving 11 bases not matched to a gene. The germline V gene has CDR1 SQVTM and CDR2 ANQGSEA. CDR3 nucleotide sequence: TGCAGCGTTGAAGTATATCAGGGACAGGCCTCCGAGCAGTACTTC. It yields the protein CSVEVYQGQASEQYF.

This clonotype was observed many times. The chain employs TRBV13 and TRBJ1-1, with a tentative D call TRBD1 (5 bases). CDR3 length equals 15 residues. Germline CDR1 reads PRHDT; CDR2 reads FYEKMQ (reference sequence). V gave up 1 base and J gave up 0 bases, with 9 bases separating them. This CDR3 is CASSLVRDLNTEAFF. CDR3 nucleotide sequence: TGTGCCAGCAGCTTAGTAAGGGACTTGAACACTGAAGCTTTCTTT.

This clonotype came up a few times. The rearrangement uses TRBV5-6 and TRBJ2-7; TRBD1 matches at 8 bases. The CDR3 covers 15 residues. Germline assignment: CDR1 SGHDT and CDR2 YYEEEE. V shed 0 bases and J 2 bases; nucleotides not matched to a gene: 4. CDR3 residues: CASSLGDRFTYEQYF. CDR3 in DNA: TGTGCCAGCAGCTTGGGGGACAGGTTCACCTACGAGCAGTACTTC. Complete variable domain (other parts from reference TRBV5-6 and TRBJ2-7): DAGVTQSPTHLIKTRGQQVTLRCSPKSGHDTVSWYQQALGQGPQFIFQYYEEEERQRGNFPDRFSGHQFPNYSSELNVNALLLGDSALYLCASSLGDRFTYEQYFGPGTRLTVT.

This clonotype was seen ten or more times. The chain links TRBV2 to TRBJ2-3, with TRBD1 as a possible D gene (6 bases). The length of the CDR3 is 14 residues. V gave up 6 bases and J gave up 7 bases, with 17 bases separating them. Looked up from germline, CDR1 is SNHLY and CDR2 is FYNNEI. The CDR3 nucleotides read TGTGCCAGCAGCCAAGACTCAGGGGCCCATACGCAGTATTTT. It specifies CASSQDSGAHTQYF.

The table lists this clonotype with many counts. The chain couples TRBV7-9 to TRBJ1-2; 9 nucleotides match TRBD1. CDR1 is SEHNR and CDR2 is FQNEAQ in the germline V gene (reference sequence). J lost 8 bases, V lost 5 bases, and 12 bases had no gene match. This CDR3 contains 15 residues. CDR3 amino acids: CASSLPGTGLAGYTF. Here the CDR3 DNA reads TGTGCCAGCAGCCTCCCCGGGACAGGGCTTGCAGGCTACACCTTC.

This clonotype was observed many times. Here the CDR3 DNA reads TGTGCCAGCAGTTCGGGACAGGGGGAATGGGAGTACAATGAGCAGTTCTTC. Translating gives CASSSGQGEWEYNEQFF. The rearrangement joins TRBV27 to TRBJ2-1; 11 positions match TRBD1. V dropped 4 bases and J dropped 4; count of bases not matched to a gene: 9. The CDR3 is 17 residues long. Per germline, CDR1 MNHEY and CDR2 SMNVEV (reference sequence).

The rearrangement joins TRBV20-1 to TRBJ2-3; TRBD2 is a possible D gene (5 bases). Trimming stripped 5 bases from V and 0 bases from J, with 9 bases between. Germline V gene lookup returns CDR1 DFQATT and CDR2 SNEGSKA (reference sequence). CDR3 length equals 13 residues. The CDR3 loop is CSASSGSTDTQYF. CDR3 coding DNA: TGCAGTGCTTCCAGCGGTAGCACAGATACGCAGTATTTT.

V gene TRBV20-1 combines with J gene TRBJ2-7; 9 bases map to TRBD1. The V segment lost 3 bases and the J segment 5 bases; nucleotides outside the gene matches: 8. Germline-derived CDR1 and CDR2 are DFQATT and SNEGSKA (reference sequence). This CDR3 region has 14 residues. The DNA of the CDR3 is TGCAGTGCTAGTCGGGACAGGGTCTCTCACGAGCAGTACTTC. This sequence encodes CSASRDRVSHEQYF.